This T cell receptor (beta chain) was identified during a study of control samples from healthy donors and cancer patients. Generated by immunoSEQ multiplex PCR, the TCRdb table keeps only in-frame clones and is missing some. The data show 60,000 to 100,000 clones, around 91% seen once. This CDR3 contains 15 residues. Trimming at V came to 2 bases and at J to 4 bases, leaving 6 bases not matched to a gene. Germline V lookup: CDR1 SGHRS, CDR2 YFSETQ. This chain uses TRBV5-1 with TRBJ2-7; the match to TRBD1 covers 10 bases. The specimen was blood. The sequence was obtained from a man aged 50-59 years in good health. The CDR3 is CASSLRTGGMYEQYF. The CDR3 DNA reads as TGCGCCAGCAGCTTACGGACAGGGGGGATGTACGAGCAGTACTTC.